This TCR beta chain is drawn from a study of Ad26.COV2.S vaccination and SARS-CoV-2 variants. Study-wide context: This donor came from the COV1001 trial of Ad26.COV2.S. The study gave Ad26.COV2.S intramuscularly, once or twice 56 days apart.

Treatment described: over 15 received Ad26.COV2.S at low or high dose, single or two shots; 5 received placebo; per-sample allocation not given. Vaccine and placebo recipients were sampled on day 63 after the first injection. Sequenced by immunoSEQ multiplex PCR; TCRdb stores in-frame clones only, minus some. Of some 320,000 clones listed, roughly 80% are singletons. Germline lookup yields CDR1 SGHVS and CDR2 FNYEAQ. The CDR3 loop spans 16 amino acids. Unmatched junction bases numbered 11, after V lost 2 bases and J lost 7 bases. Points from the study as a whole: It was found that vaccine and placebo recipients had similar non-spike TCR breadth. Quantification of TCR breadth and depth may have yielded underestimates of total T cell responses.

In this sample, this clone turned up once. As yet, its antigen is unknown. This sequence was found in a person aged 18 to 59 who received the Ad26.COV2.S COVID-19 vaccine or a placebo. Sequences were derived from peripheral blood, sampled in a trial of Ad26.COV2.S vaccine versus placebo. The rearrangement joins TRBV7-6 to TRBJ2-1; the match to TRBD2 covers 7 bases. CDR3 DNA sequence: TGTGCCAGCAGCTTATCGCGCGGGGGATACGGTAATGAGCAGTTCTTC. Its translation: CASSLSRGGYGNEQFF.